Below, 26 T cell receptor beta chains from the same sample are listed, as sequenced in a study of T cell repertoires in cytomegalovirus infection. In TCRdb, the reads were re-called with MiXCR into one record per CDR3 protein. The sample consists of around 180,000 distinct CDR3 sequences, 28% of them appearing once. What was sequenced was PBMCs. These receptors were obtained from a human donor in good health (CMV status not recorded). Some clones in this sample may be carry-over from other donors' samples.

J is TRBJ2-5 and V is TRBV5-4, with D possibly matching TRBD2 (5 bases). CDR3 length: 17 residues. V was shortened by 1 base and J by 2 bases, with 18 bases between the two germline ends. Germline-derived CDR1 and CDR2 are SGHNT and YYREEE (reference sequence). CDR3 loop: CASSLPRSGVGQETQYF. The CDR3 region has the DNA TGTGCCAGCAGCTTGCCCCGAAGCGGAGTGGGACAAGAGACCCAGTACTTC.

The rearrangement joins TRBV10-3 to TRBJ1-1, with TRBD1 identical over 7 bases. Germline CDR1 ENHRY, CDR2 SYGVKD. This CDR3 has 14 amino acids. Losses at the gene ends were 7 bases for V and 2 bases for J; bases not matched to a gene: 7. DNA of the CDR3: TGTGCCATCATGAGGACAGGCCCTAACACTGAAGCTTTCTTT. Amino acid sequence: CAIMRTGPNTEAFF.

This clonotype occurred many times. The V call is TRBV12-3 or TRBV12-4, the J call TRBJ2-7, with a possible D match to TRBD1 (5 bases). The V gene lost 3 bases and the J gene lost 2 bases, with 11 bases spanning the gap. This CDR3 has 14 residues. CDR3 loop: CASSFRQPPYEQYF. CDR3 DNA sequence: TGTGCCAGCAGTTTCCGACAGCCTCCCTACGAGCAGTACTTC.

This clonotype was seen only once. The chain joins TRBV7-2 to TRBJ2-7, with 7 bases matching TRBD2. Germline V gene sequence: CDR1 SGHTA, CDR2 FQGNSA. The CDR3 is made up of 17 amino acids. V dropped 2 bases and J dropped 2; count of bases not matched to a gene: 12. CDR3 coding DNA: TGTGCCAGCAGCTTAAGCGGTCGGCGGGGGAAAGCCTACGAGCAGTACTTC. Amino acid sequence: CASSLSGRRGKAYEQYF.

This clonotype was seen more than once but under ten times. This chain uses TRBV7-8 with TRBJ1-5; the match to TRBD1 covers 10 bases. V shed 4 bases and J 8 bases; nucleotides not matched to a gene: 5. The CDR3 extends over 14 amino acids. Germline V CDR1 and CDR2: SGHVS, FQNEAQ. The CDR3 region has the DNA TGTGCCAGCAGCTCGGGACAGGGGACGGAGCCCCAGCATTTT. It is translated as CASSSGQGTEPQHF.

This clonotype was observed many times. CDR3 amino acids: CASSDLGGYEQYF. CDR3 DNA sequence: TGTGCCAGCAGTGATTTGGGGGGATACGAGCAGTACTTC. The chain has TRBV6-1 and TRBJ2-7, with a weak D call TRBD2 (6 bases). V was clipped by 3 bases and J by 4 bases, with 10 bases between them. This CDR3 region has 13 residues. From germline, CDR1 is MNHNS and CDR2 SASEGT.

This chain uses TRBV3-1 with TRBJ1-1, with 7 bases lining up with TRBD1. Trimming at V came to 2 bases and at J to 6 bases, leaving 6 bases not matched to a gene. This CDR3 is built from 14 residues. Germline-derived CDR1 and CDR2 are LGHDT and YNNKEL (reference sequence). CDR3: CASSQRGREAEAFF. The CDR3 DNA is TGTGCCAGCAGCCAAAGGGGGCGTGAAGCTGAAGCTTTCTTT.

The CDR3 region is CSARDSNGPVGQYF. DNA for the CDR3: TGCAGTGCTAGAGATAGTAATGGCCCAGTAGGCCAGTACTTC. This sequence joins TRBV20-1 and TRBJ2-5, with D uncertain. Trimming took 0 bases from V and 10 from J, leaving 18 bases between them. Germline V lookup: CDR1 DFQATT, CDR2 SNEGSKA (reference sequence). The CDR3 is 14 residues long.

This chain connects TRBV7-6 to TRBJ2-1, with D hard to call. The CDR3 consists of 15 residues. CDR1 is SGHVS and CDR2 is FNYEAQ in the germline V gene. Trimming stripped 3 bases from V and 7 bases from J, with 16 bases between. The CDR3 DNA follows: TGTGCCAGCAGCTTTACGAGTACCCTTTGGAATGAGCAGTTCTTC. Translated, it gives CASSFTSTLWNEQFF. The whole variable domain, remainder taken from reference TRBV7-6 and TRBJ2-1, is GAGVSQSPRYKVTKRGQDVALRCDPISGHVSLYWYRQALGQGPEFLTYFNYEAQQDKSGLPNDRFSAERPEGSISTLTIQRTEQRDSAMYRCASSFTSTLWNEQFFGPGTRLTVL.

J is TRBJ2-3 and V is TRBV6-2 or TRBV6-3; D not resolved. Looked up from germline, CDR1 is MNHEY and CDR2 is SVGEGT. The CDR3 is 11 residues long. V lost 6 bases, J lost 8 bases, and 9 bases lay in between. For the CDR3, the DNA is TGTGCCAGCAGAACCGATTCTACGCAGTATTTT. Translating gives CASRTDSTQYF.

The chain carries TRBV10-3 and TRBJ2-1, with D maybe TRBD2 (6 bases). Germline CDR1 reads ENHRY; CDR2 reads SYGVKD. The CDR3 totals 15 residues. Trimming pared 3 bases from V and 13 bases from J, leaving 22 bases between. CDR3 DNA sequence: TGTGCCATCAGTGAAGGGACTGGCGTCCAAAAGGAACAGTTCTTC. Translation: CAISEGTGVQKEQFF.

This clonotype was seen once. V and J are TRBV13 and TRBJ1-3; D might be TRBD1 (5 bases). This CDR3 is built from 15 residues. The V gene's germline CDR1 is PRHDT and CDR2 FYEKMQ (reference sequence). Trimming stripped 5 bases from V and 3 bases from J, with 14 bases between. This chain's CDR3 is CASSPRGDIGNTIYF. The CDR3 coding sequence is TGTGCCAGCAGCCCACGAGGGGATATTGGAAACACCATATATTTT. Based on the CDR3 plus reference TRBV13 and TRBJ1-3, the full variable domain is AAGVIQSPRHLIKEKRETATLKCYPIPRHDTVYWYQQGPGQDPQFLISFYEKMQSDKGSIPDRFSAQQFSDYHSELNMSSLELGDSALYFCASSPRGDIGNTIYFGEGSWLTVV.

The gene calls are TRBV4-1 and TRBJ1-1; D is perhaps TRBD1 (6 bases). Germline V gene sequence: CDR1 MGHRA, CDR2 YSYEKL. CDR3 size: 15 residues. V was pared by 4 bases and J by 4 bases, with 16 bases between. The CDR3 DNA sequence: TGCGCCAGCAGCCCCGTGGGGGCTCGGTCCACTGAAGCTTTCTTT. Its protein product is CASSPVGARSTEAFF.

The CDR3 region is CASSVRDRPNTEAFF. The CDR3, as DNA: TGTGCCAGCAGTGTTCGGGACAGACCGAACACTGAAGCTTTCTTT. The chain employs TRBV6-2 or TRBV6-3 and TRBJ1-1; 7 bases map to TRBD1. J lost 1 base, V lost 5 bases, and 7 bases had no gene match. The CDR3 extends over 15 amino acids. Germline V gene lookup returns CDR1 MNHEY and CDR2 SVGEGT.

This clonotype was found many times. A junction boundary mismatches the germline segment, possibly from a read error. This chain joins TRBV12-3 or TRBV12-4 and TRBJ2-3; 15 positions match TRBD2. CDR3 length equals 13 residues. The CDR3 DNA is TGTGCCAGCAGCTATGGGACTAGCGGGGGGACCCATTTT. Its translation is CASSYGTSGGTHF.

This clonotype was observed once. The chain uses TRBV6-6 and TRBJ2-7, with D perhaps assigned TRBD1 or TRBD2 (5 bases each). CDR1 is MNHNY, CDR2 SVGAGI, per germline (reference sequence). V gave up 6 bases and J gave up 3 bases, with 12 bases separating them. This CDR3 has 13 residues. The CDR3 loop reads CASRPGPYYEQYF. CDR3 coding DNA: TGTGCCAGCAGACCGGGACCTTACTACGAGCAGTACTTC.

This sequence joins TRBV24-1 and TRBJ1-1; D might be TRBD1 (5 bases). The CDR3 loop spans 15 amino acids. V was cut by 1 base and J by 4 bases, with 12 bases left in between. Germline loops: CDR1 KGHDR, CDR2 SFDVKD. CDR3 sequence reads: CATSDLRGRATEAFF. For the CDR3, the DNA is TGTGCCACCAGTGATTTAAGGGGCAGGGCCACTGAAGCTTTCTTT.

This clonotype has more than one count but fewer than ten. This chain uses TRBV2 with TRBJ2-2; D is perhaps TRBD2 (5 bases). Germline CDR1 SNHLY, CDR2 FYNNEI. V lost 8 bases and J lost 1, with 11 bases in between. There are 14 residues in the CDR3. The CDR3 loop reads CASGLAMNTGELFF. CDR3 nucleotides: TGTGCCAGCGGCCTAGCTATGAACACCGGGGAGCTGTTTTTT.

This clonotype was observed a few times. The chain employs TRBV20-1 and TRBJ2-1; 12 bases match TRBD1. The CDR3 is 13 amino acids. Per the germline V gene, CDR1 is DFQATT and CDR2 is SNEGSKA (reference sequence). The CDR3 protein is CSGGQGAYNEQFF. The CDR3 DNA is TGCAGCGGGGGACAGGGGGCTTACAATGAGCAGTTCTTC.

The chain combines TRBV12-3 or TRBV12-4 with TRBJ1-2, with D perhaps TRBD1 (6 bases). V lost 5 bases, J lost 2 bases, and 15 bases lay in between. This CDR3 has 15 residues. CDR3 nucleotides: TGTGCCAGCAGTCCAAGACAGGCTCCCAACTATGGCTACACCTTC. Its protein is CASSPRQAPNYGYTF.

This chain joins TRBV20-1 and TRBJ1-1, with D possibly matching TRBD1 (5 bases). The CDR3 contains 15 residues. From germline, CDR1 is DFQATT and CDR2 SNEGSKA (reference sequence). V was cut by 3 bases and J by 2 bases, with 16 bases left in between. This chain's CDR3 is CSASASEGRNTEAFF. CDR3 DNA: TGCAGTGCTAGCGCTAGTGAGGGGCGTAACACTGAAGCTTTCTTT.

The chain has TRBV23-1 and TRBJ2-5, with 8 bases matching TRBD2. TRBV23-1 is identified as an open reading frame with a role that is uncertain. Unmatched junction bases numbered 5, after V lost 4 bases and J lost 1 base. This CDR3 contains 15 residues. The chain's CDR3 is CASSRRRGVQETQYF. The CDR3 nucleotides are TGCGCCAGCAGTCGGAGGCGGGGGGTCCAAGAGACCCAGTACTTC.

The chain joins TRBV7-9 to TRBJ2-5; TRBD1 aligns across 8 bases. CDR1 and CDR2 (germline): SEHNR, FQNEAQ (reference sequence). V lost 5 bases to trimming and J lost 1 base; unmatched junction nucleotides: 9. The CDR3 has 16 residues. The CDR3 DNA reads as TGTGCCAGCAGCCTAGACAGGGGATTTATCCAAGAGACCCAGTACTTC. Protein: CASSLDRGFIQETQYF.

Of note for this clonotype: The junction does not match germline at one end; this may be a read error. The chain has TRBV7-2 and TRBJ2-1, with 14 bases matching TRBD2. CDR3 length: 18 amino acids. Germline V gene data show CDR1 as SGHTA and CDR2 as FQGNSA. In DNA form, the CDR3 reads TGTGCCAGCAGCTTGAGACTAGCGGGGGGGCCCTTAAGCGATGAGCAGGTCTTC. Translated: CASSLRLAGGPLSDEQVF.

This clonotype was counted many times. The V and J genes are TRBV7-2 and TRBJ2-2, with TRBD1 matching over 7 bases. This CDR3 comprises 15 residues. Germline V gives CDR1 SGHTA, CDR2 FQGNSA. V shed 5 bases, J shed 0 bases, and the junction held 3 bases outside the gene matches. CDR3 nucleotide sequence: TGTGCCAGCAGCCGGACAGGAGCGAACACCGGGGAGCTGTTTTTT. It yields the protein CASSRTGANTGELFF.

This chain uses TRBV6-2 or TRBV6-3 with TRBJ1-2; TRBD1 is a possible D gene (6 bases). The CDR3 runs 13 residues. Per the germline V gene, CDR1 is MNHEY and CDR2 is SVGEGT. V was pared by 3 bases and J by 4 bases, with 9 bases between. The CDR3 sequence is CASSYSQGYGYTF. The CDR3 DNA reads TGTGCCAGCAGTTATTCACAGGGCTATGGCTACACCTTC.